This T cell receptor (beta chain) was observed in a study of blood T cell repertoires in COVID-19 (dated by TCRdb to the early 2020s). Describing the broader study: The collaborator samples originated in the United States, Italy and Spain and spanned the acute and convalescent phases of COVID-19. Samples came from the ongoing ImmuneRACE study (first 160 participants) plus 1,254 subjects from 6 global collaborators. Sample metadata almost always included a de-identified subject ID, COVID-19 status, age in years and sex. A freely available public database, intended as a resource for researchers studying the immune response to SARS-CoV-2, is where the repertoires were released. The material from the prospective study consisted of cDNA or gDNA derived from T cells, B-cell-depleted T cells, or PBMCs. Where HLA class I and class II types were available, the types were taken from metadata supplied by the sample provider, not from assay-based typing. Deeply sampled blood TCRbeta repertoires from subjects exposed to, actively infected with, or recovered from COVID-19 were included in the dataset.

What the study reported, not specific to this receptor: The quantity of clinical and demographic metadata differed by source and by participant and was supplied without curation.

TCRbeta CDR3 regions were amplified from genomic DNA using the immunoSEQ Assay, a bias-controlled multiplex PCR. Turning to the authors' computational methods: Within the assay, amplification of reference gene primers was used to estimate how many nucleated cells each sample contained. To quantify the absolute abundance of each unique TCRbeta CDR3 rearrangement, sequence reads were collapsed and filtered. For each sample, productive Simpson clonality was calculated as the square root of Simpson's diversity index across productive rearrangements. TCRdb took over this immuneACCESS table, retaining in-frame rearrangements with V and J assigned. Such tables are incomplete; in checked studies, under half of the missing clones stem from an unresolved V gene, and the remainder is unexplained. The V and J calls and the clone size are those of that table, but D and trimming were determined from the DNA. The sample table holds about 400,000 clones, of which 85% to 90% were seen once. The ten largest clonotypes hold about 1.8% of the sample.

CDR1 and CDR2 were assigned from the germline V gene as SGHRS and YFSETQ. The germline V end is reduced by 4 bases and the J end by 0 bases; junction bases left unmatched: 3. Counted from cysteine to phenylalanine, this CDR3 has 14 amino acids. Kept here is only the CDR3 DNA, which spans 42 bases and is read in frame from base 1. Participants in the prospective study were aged roughly 18 to 95 years, lived in over 20 United States geographic areas, and enrolled through a virtual design. In the prospective study, participants were assigned to cohorts based on the clinical history participants reported in a screening survey and a study questionnaire. Recovered participants in ImmuneRACE Cohort 3 were defined by two consecutive negative NP/OP PCR tests, clearance by a healthcare professional, or resolution of symptoms. In the prospective study, mobile phlebotomists collected whole blood, serum and a nasopharyngeal or oropharyngeal swab from each participant. Over a roughly 2-month period, participants in the prospective study had the option of providing additional blood draws and questionnaires. Before DNA extraction, blood samples from the prospective study were shipped at room temperature or frozen.

Comments on this clone: Its recognized antigen is unknown. Base qualities are not at hand, and no much larger clone is one base apart.

Recombination connected TRBV5-1 to TRBJ2-7; TRBD1 agrees with 8 junctional bases. The specimen sequenced was PBMCs or T cells enriched from blood (not recorded which). The TCR comes from a woman aged 25 to 45 who had recovered from COVID-19. The CDR3 in this case is CASSGQGNSYEQYF. The nucleotides read TGCGCCAGCAGCGGACAGGGCAACTCCTACGAGCAGTACTTC.